The clone carrying this TCR beta chain was observed a handful of times. The antigen is unknown. After constant-region reverse-primer amplification, full-length variable regions underwent semi-nested PCR with Nested Universal Primer A. MiXCR, applied by TCRdb to the 5' RACE reads, yields one record per CDR3 protein. The sample consists of about 34,000 distinct CDR3 sequences, about a quarter of them appearing once. Naive CD4+ T cells were purified with Tregs depleted by CD25. Overall study results and limits: In terms of TCR gene usage, tumor memory CD4+ T cells clustered together with blood and lymph node memory CD4+ cells, as well as with lymph node naive CD4+ cells. Larger-cohort validation covered only one TCR beta V-J rearrangement.

The germline CDR1 and CDR2 sequences are SGHVS and FQNEAQ. The CDR3 is 15 residues long. V was cut by 5 bases and J by 5 bases, with 19 bases left in between. The sequence derives from a female donor with breast cancer. The V call is TRBV7-8, the J call TRBJ2-7, with D maybe TRBD2 (5 bases). Sequenced input: naive CD4+ T cells sorted from a lymph node. Sample subset: naive CD4+ T cells, CD4+CD45RA+CD25-. The chain's CDR3 is CASSLLIKGDDEQYF. CDR3 nucleotide sequence: TGTGCCAGCAGCCTACTGATAAAGGGAGATGACGAGCAGTACTTC.